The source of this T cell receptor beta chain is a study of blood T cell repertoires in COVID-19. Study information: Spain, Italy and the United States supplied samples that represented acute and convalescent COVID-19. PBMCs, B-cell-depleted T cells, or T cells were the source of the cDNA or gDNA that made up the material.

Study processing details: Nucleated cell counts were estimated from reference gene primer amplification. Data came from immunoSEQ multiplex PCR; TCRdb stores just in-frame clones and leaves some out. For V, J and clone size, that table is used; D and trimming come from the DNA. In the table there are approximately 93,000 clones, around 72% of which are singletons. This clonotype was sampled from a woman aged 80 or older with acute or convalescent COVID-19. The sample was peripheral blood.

The DNA for the CDR3 is TGTGCCAGCAGCCAACATACAGGGGGCGGCGGCACCGGGGAGCTGTTTTTT. It specifies CASSQHTGGGGTGELFF. The chain couples TRBV7-8 to TRBJ2-2; TRBD1 matches 9 bases. This CDR3 spans 17 amino acids. V dropped 5 bases and J dropped 4; count of bases not matched to a gene: 11. The germline V gene encodes CDR1 SGHVS and CDR2 FQNEAQ.